These 19 T cell receptor beta chains were sequenced from one sample in a study of control samples from healthy donors and cancer patients. Here immunoSEQ multiplex PCR was the method, and the copy in TCRdb shows in-frame clones only, minus some. The sample lists 150,000 or so clones, around 90% occurring once. The specimen was blood. Every receptor here comes from a woman aged 25 to 45 in good health.

V usage is TRBV7-2 and J usage is TRBJ2-7, with 9 nucleotides matching TRBD1. Germline loops: CDR1 SGHTA, CDR2 FQGNSA. J was trimmed by 1 base and V by 1 base; bases with no gene match: 2. The CDR3 length is 15 residues. The CDR3 loop reads CASSLEGQGSYEQYF. The CDR3 DNA reads as TGTGCCAGCAGCTTAGAGGGACAGGGATCCTACGAGCAGTACTTC.

This clone was counted a few times. This rearrangement joins TRBV7-2 to TRBJ2-7; D is ambiguous. CDR1 SGHTA and CDR2 FQGNSA come from the germline V gene. Trimming took 0 bases from V and 7 from J, leaving 10 bases between them. The CDR3 has 13 amino acids. The CDR3 sequence is CASSLAHRTEQYF. The CDR3 DNA sequence: TGTGCCAGCAGCTTAGCGCATAGGACGGAGCAGTACTTC.

This rearrangement joins TRBV4-1 to TRBJ2-1; D may be TRBD2 (7 bases). V was cut by 3 bases and J by 5 bases, with 14 bases left in between. Looked up from germline, CDR1 is MGHRA and CDR2 is YSYEKL. The CDR3 loop spans 15 amino acids. DNA for the CDR3: TGCGCCAGCAGCCATCCAGGGGAGGGGAACAATGAGCAGTTCTTC. Translated, it gives CASSHPGEGNNEQFF.

V and J are TRBV19 and TRBJ1-1, with a tentative D call TRBD1 (6 bases). Germline CDR1 reads LNHDA; CDR2 reads SQIVND (reference sequence). The CDR3 sequence is 14 residues long. With 6 bases removed from V and 1 base from J, the gap between germline ends came to 12 bases. The CDR3 nucleotides read TGTGCCAGTAGCCTACAGGGCCAGAACACTGAAGCTTTCTTT. Its protein product is CASSLQGQNTEAFF.

The rearrangement joins TRBV7-9 to TRBJ1-5, with D unresolved. The CDR3 extends over 15 amino acids. Per germline, CDR1 SEHNR and CDR2 FQNEAQ (reference sequence). V gave up 5 bases and J gave up 6 bases, with 17 bases separating them. The CDR3 DNA follows: TGTGCCAGCAGCCTAGACCAGGAAATAGGTCAGCCCCAGCATTTT. Amino acid sequence: CASSLDQEIGQPQHF.

V and J are TRBV15 and TRBJ1-3; D perhaps matches TRBD1 (5 bases). CDR1 LNHNV and CDR2 YYDKDF come from the germline V gene (reference sequence). CDR3 length: 16 amino acids. V was cut by 3 bases and J by 0 bases, with 12 bases left in between. CDR3 sequence: CATSSGAGYSGNTIYF. CDR3 DNA: TGTGCCACCAGCAGTGGGGCAGGGTACTCTGGAAACACCATATATTTT.

The chain is built from TRBV5-4 and TRBJ2-7; the D is unclear. Germline CDR1 is SGHNT and CDR2 is YYREEE (reference sequence). The CDR3 has 14 residues. Trimming cost V 6 bases and J 1 base, with 14 bases left between them. Here the CDR3 DNA reads TGTGCCAGCACCAGCCTTGGTGGTTCCTACGAGCAGTACTTC. Translating gives CASTSLGGSYEQYF.

V usage is TRBV30 and J usage is TRBJ2-7; weak D call: TRBD1 (5 bases). Trimming removed 2 bases at V and 5 bases at J, with 10 bases between. This CDR3 contains 12 residues. Germline loops: CDR1 GTSNPN, CDR2 SVGIG (reference sequence). CDR3 sequence (DNA): TGTGCCTGGAGTTCCAGGGCGGACGAGCAGTACTTC. Protein: CAWSSRADEQYF.

The chain is built from TRBV28 and TRBJ2-3; D call uncertain. Looked up from germline, CDR1 is MDHEN and CDR2 is SYDVKM. V lost 5 bases and J lost 6, with 15 bases in between. The CDR3 is 14 amino acids. CDR3 loop: CASSPTGPRDTQYF. In DNA form, the CDR3 reads TGTGCCAGCAGTCCGACTGGCCCAAGGGATACGCAGTATTTT.

The rearrangement uses TRBV5-4 and TRBJ1-4, with 11 bases identical to TRBD1. Trimming took 3 bases from V and 4 from J; bases not matched to a gene: 2. The CDR3 consists of 15 residues. Germline CDR1 and CDR2: SGHNT and YYREEE (reference sequence). The CDR3 loop is CASSWTGGLNEKLFF. CDR3 nucleotide sequence: TGTGCCAGCAGCTGGACAGGGGGCCTTAATGAAAAACTGTTTTTT.

The chain joins TRBV29-1 to TRBJ2-7; D remains ambiguous. This CDR3 has 13 amino acids. CDR1 SQVTM and CDR2 ANQGSEA come from the germline V gene. Trimming cost V 4 bases and J 7 bases, with 17 bases left between them. CDR3 loop: CSVAAQAVGEQYF. The CDR3 DNA reads TGCAGCGTTGCGGCGCAGGCCGTGGGGGAGCAGTACTTC.

The CDR3 protein is CASSYSKAGGRTEAFF. The CDR3 DNA sequence: TGTGCCAGCAGTTACTCGAAGGCGGGTGGGAGGACTGAAGCTTTCTTT. This sequence joins TRBV6-6 and TRBJ1-1; D gene uncertain. Trimming stripped 0 bases from V and 5 bases from J, with 16 bases between. Germline V gives CDR1 MNHNY, CDR2 SVGAGI (reference sequence). CDR3 length: 16 residues.

V usage is TRBV29-1 and J usage is TRBJ1-2; D perhaps matches TRBD1 (6 bases). Germline CDR1 and CDR2: SQVTM and ANQGSEA. V was shortened by 4 bases and J by 4 bases, with 10 bases between the two germline ends. CDR3 length equals 12 residues. CDR3: CSVGGQTYGYTF. The CDR3 DNA sequence: TGCAGCGTTGGGGGGCAGACCTATGGCTACACCTTC.

J is TRBJ1-1 and V is TRBV11-2; D is perhaps TRBD1 (5 bases). Germline-derived CDR1 and CDR2 are SGHAT and FQNNGV. The V and J ends lost 2 bases and 0 bases respectively, with 16 bases between them. There are 17 residues in the CDR3. CDR3 sequence (DNA): TGTGCCAGCAGCTTAAGTGCCCCACAGGCTTTGAACACTGAAGCTTTCTTT. This codes for CASSLSAPQALNTEAFF.

The chain has TRBV6-4 and TRBJ1-4, with D hard to call. V lost 3 bases, J lost 10 bases, and 15 bases lay in between. Germline V gene data show CDR1 as MRHNA and CDR2 as SNTAGT. The CDR3 spans 14 residues. CDR3: CASSEDLGNGKLFF. In DNA, the CDR3 is TGTGCCAGCAGTGAGGATCTGGGTAACGGAAAACTGTTTTTT.

CDR3: CASSPLSGANTGELFF. The CDR3 nucleotides are TGTGCCAGCAGCCCGTTGAGCGGAGCCAACACCGGGGAGCTGTTTTTT. The chain links TRBV5-6 to TRBJ2-2; weak D call: TRBD2 (5 bases). With 4 bases removed from V and 2 bases from J, the gap between germline ends came to 15 bases. Germline CDR1 SGHDT, CDR2 YYEEEE. CDR3 length equals 16 residues.

This chain joins TRBV18 and TRBJ2-2, with 7 bases identical to TRBD1. Germline V gene lookup returns CDR1 KGHSH and CDR2 LQKENI. This CDR3 contains 17 residues. After removal of 1 base from V and 5 bases from J, the junction contained 10 bases not matched to a gene. CDR3 region: CASSPRDSPQGTGELFF. CDR3 coding DNA: TGTGCCAGCTCACCACGGGACAGTCCACAGGGGACCGGGGAGCTGTTTTTT.

The V and J genes are TRBV6-5 and TRBJ2-7, with a possible D match to TRBD2 (7 bases). The CDR3 is 15 amino acids. The germline V gene encodes CDR1 MNHEY and CDR2 SVGAGI. Between the trimmed V and J ends, which lost 7 bases and 2 bases, there was a span of 18 bases. CDR3 amino acids: CASTLGGGAPYEQYF. The CDR3 DNA follows: TGTGCCAGCACCCTCGGAGGGGGGGCCCCCTACGAGCAGTACTTC.

V gene TRBV29-1 combines with J gene TRBJ2-7, with TRBD1 matching 10 bases. The germline gives CDR1 SQVTM, CDR2 ANQGSEA. V was pared by 4 bases and J by 3 bases, with 6 bases of the junction left unmatched. The CDR3 is made up of 14 amino acids. DNA for the CDR3: TGCAGCGTTGGTAGAGGGACAGGGGTCTACGAGCAGTACTTC. Translating it yields CSVGRGTGVYEQYF.